The present TCR beta chain was sequenced within a study of breast tumors, draining lymph nodes, adjacent tissues. Broader study findings: Tumors had less TCR diversity than lymph nodes, more than nontumor tissue.

As to this clonotype: What it recognizes is unknown.

One entry per CDR3 protein, called by TCRdb with MiXCR from the multiplex PCR reads. The repertoire holds approximately 47,000 distinct CDR3 sequences, with 20% to 25% as singletons. Unmatched junction bases numbered 6, after V lost 5 bases and J lost 5 bases. The germline CDR1 and CDR2 sequences are SGHAT and FQNNGV. CDR3 length: 16 amino acids. The TCR comes from a female donor with breast cancer. Some clones in this sample may be carry-over from other donors' samples. The specimen sequenced was breast tumor tissue. The chain joins TRBV11-2 to TRBJ2-5; 15 bases are shared with TRBD2. CDR3 coding DNA: TGTGCCAGCAGCGACGGAGGACTAGCGGGAGGGGAGACCCAGTACTTC. Translation: CASSDGGLAGGETQYF. Combining the CDR3 with reference TRBV11-2 and TRBJ2-5 gives the whole variable domain EAGVAQSPRYKIIEKRQSVAFWCNPISGHATLYWYQQILGQGPKLLIQFQNNGVVDDSQLPKDRFSAERLKGVDSTLKIQPAKLEDSAVYLCASSDGGLAGGETQYFGPGTRLLVL.